Sequencing of this T cell receptor beta chain was carried out in a study of T cell responses to AZD1222 COVID-19 vaccine. Germline CDR1 and CDR2: MNHEY and SVGAGI. The CDR3 consists of 13 residues. The ends were cut back, 6 bases at V and 0 bases at J, with 8 bases in the middle. Clones were sequenced by immunoSEQ multiplex PCR, and TCRdb holds only the in-frame ones, with some missing. Of about 83,000 clones in the sample, around nine tenths were seen once. General observations from the study: Reports say nearly half of spike-specific TCRs go after unmutated variant regions. Dominant CD4 TCR responses targeted spike regions 160-218 and 743-854. The study found Spike-specific TCR breadth and depth rose after two AZD1222 doses. Without day 14 samples, only post-peak T cell repertoires were studied.

A note on this clone: Its target is not known.

This clonotype was obtained from an adult in good health. The chain has TRBV6-5 and TRBJ1-1; D is undetermined. The starting material was peripheral blood, obtained on day 0 of MenACWY control vaccination. CDR3 nucleotide sequence: TGTGCCAGCAGCCTAAATATGAACACTGAAGCTTTCTTT. This translates into CASSLNMNTEAFF.